These 4 T cell receptor beta chains were sequenced from one sample in a study of OX40 agonist ivuxolimab in advanced cancers. Sequencing was performed with immunoSEQ multiplex PCR; in TCRdb, only in-frame clones are kept and a portion is missing. This sample has around 60,000 clones; about 76% occur once, and the top ten carry about 1%. Specimen: CD4+ or CD8+ T cells sorted from blood, collected in a trial of the OX40 agonist ivuxolimab. The source of these receptors is an adult with an advanced solid tumor such as melanoma, head and neck, liver or kidney cancer.

The chain uses TRBV9 and TRBJ2-5; possibly TRBD2 for D (6 bases). V lost 4 bases, J lost 2 bases, and 15 bases lay in between. There are 15 residues in the CDR3. CDR1 and CDR2 from the germline V gene are SGDLS and YYNGEE. CDR3 in amino acids: CASSRQSGLQETQYF. The CDR3 DNA is TGTGCCAGCAGCCGCCAGAGCGGGCTGCAAGAGACCCAGTACTTC.

This chain connects TRBV20-1 to TRBJ2-7, with a tentative D call TRBD2 (5 bases). Germline V lookup: CDR1 DFQATT, CDR2 SNEGSKA (reference sequence). This CDR3 is built from 10 residues. The V and J ends lost 5 bases and 4 bases respectively, with 6 bases between them. The DNA of the CDR3 is TGCAGTGCTGACTATTACGAGCAGTACTTC. Translated, it gives CSADYYEQYF.

The chain employs TRBV5-4 and TRBJ2-1; tentatively, D is TRBD2 (5 bases). The length of the CDR3 is 15 residues. Germline CDR1 reads SGHNT; CDR2 reads YYREEE (reference sequence). Trimming shortened V by 2 bases and J by 1 base, and 10 bases separated the two germline ends. The CDR3 DNA reads TGTGCCAGCAGCTTAGCGGAAACGTCCTACAATGAGCAGTTCTTC. Amino acids: CASSLAETSYNEQFF.

The table lists this clone with a few counts. This CDR3 is also generated by other DNA sequences in the sample. The chain is built from TRBV29-1 and TRBJ1-1; D perhaps matches TRBD1 (5 bases). Germline CDR1 reads SQVTM; CDR2 reads ANQGSEA. This CDR3 has 12 amino acids. Trimming stripped 4 bases from V and 2 bases from J, with 8 bases between. DNA for the CDR3: TGCAGCGTTGCCGGGGGAAACACTGAAGCTTTCTTT. This gives the protein CSVAGGNTEAFF.